A single sample gave rise to the 32 T cell receptor beta chains below, sequenced in a study of blood T cell repertoires in COVID-19. Assay used: immunoSEQ multiplex PCR; TCRdb lists only in-frame clones, some missing. This sample has 150,000 or so clones, with 75% to 90% found just once. The sequencing sample was made of PBMCs or T cells enriched from blood (not recorded which). Receptors originate from a woman aged 40 to 50 who had been exposed to COVID-19.

The rearrangement joins TRBV5-1 to TRBJ1-1, with D unclear. The CDR3 spans 16 residues. Germline V lookup: CDR1 SGHRS, CDR2 YFSETQ. V dropped 0 bases and J dropped 0 bases, with 12 bases sitting between them. The CDR3 DNA reads TGCGCCAGCAGCTTGGCACAAAGTGGCATGAACACTGAAGCTTTCTTT. Its translation is CASSLAQSGMNTEAFF. The whole variable domain, remainder taken from reference TRBV5-1 and TRBJ1-1, is KAGVTQTPRYLIKTRGQQVTLSCSPISGHRSVSWYQQTPGQGLQFLFEYFSETQRNKGNFPGRFSGRQFSNSRSEMNVSTLELGDSALYLCASSLAQSGMNTEAFFGQGTRLTVV.

The chain is built from TRBV19 and TRBJ2-1; no reliable D call. The CDR3 runs to 15 residues. Germline V CDR1 and CDR2: LNHDA, SQIVND (reference sequence). Trimming removed 7 bases from V and 4 bases from J, with 17 bases in between. In DNA, the CDR3 is TGTGCCAGTAACCCCTCCGGAGAGTATTACAATGAGCAGTTCTTC. This sequence encodes CASNPSGEYYNEQFF.

This rearrangement joins TRBV4-1 to TRBJ1-1; 9 bases map to TRBD1. This CDR3 is 15 amino acids long. V trimming: 4 bases; J trimming: 2 bases; junction bases outside the gene matches: 5. Germline V lookup: CDR1 MGHRA, CDR2 YSYEKL. CDR3 sequence reads: CASSRSQGANTEAFF. In DNA form, the CDR3 reads TGCGCCAGCAGCCGTTCACAGGGGGCTAACACTGAAGCTTTCTTT.

The rearrangement uses TRBV28 and TRBJ1-3; D remains ambiguous. The CDR3 consists of 13 residues. V gave up 7 bases and J gave up 0 bases, with 7 bases separating them. Germline lookup yields CDR1 MDHEN and CDR2 SYDVKM. This chain's CDR3 is CASIKPSGNTIYF. In DNA form, the CDR3 reads TGTGCCAGCATCAAGCCCTCTGGAAACACCATATATTTT.

The chain couples TRBV6-5 to TRBJ2-1; the D gene is possibly TRBD2 (5 bases). Trimming shortened V by 11 bases and J by 0 bases, and 17 bases separated the two germline ends. The CDR3 covers 15 residues. Germline-derived CDR1 and CDR2 are MNHEY and SVGAGI. CDR3 amino acids: CAHGVTLFSYNEQFF. DNA of the CDR3: TGTGCCCACGGGGTGACTCTCTTCTCCTACAATGAGCAGTTCTTC.

V and J are TRBV9 and TRBJ2-3; D possibly corresponds to TRBD1 (6 bases). Between the trimmed V and J ends, which lost 0 bases and 3 bases, there was a span of 11 bases. The CDR3 loop spans 15 amino acids. The germline V gene has CDR1 SGDLS and CDR2 YYNGEE. The CDR3 DNA reads TGTGCCAGCAGCGTAGTAGACCAGGGGACAGATACGCAGTATTTT. Encoded protein: CASSVVDQGTDTQYF.

The chain carries TRBV3-1 (or the pseudogene TRBV3-2) and TRBJ2-5; tentative D call: TRBD2 (5 bases). Trimming removed 4 bases from V and 2 bases from J, with 8 bases in between. Germline loops: CDR1 LGHDT, CDR2 YNNKEL (reference sequence). The CDR3 spans 13 residues. The CDR3 region is CASSLTIQETQYF. CDR3 in DNA: TGTGCCAGCAGCCTGACTATTCAAGAGACCCAGTACTTC.

V is TRBV6-2 or TRBV6-3 and J is TRBJ2-5; 7 bases agree with TRBD1. The CDR3 is 15 residues long. Trimming cost V 1 base and J 2 bases; bases outside gene matches: 4. Per the germline V gene, CDR1 is MNHEY and CDR2 is SVGEGT. CDR3: CASSYLGQRQETQYF. The CDR3 bases are TGTGCCAGCAGTTACTTGGGACAGCGTCAAGAGACCCAGTACTTC.

The gene calls are TRBV12-3 or TRBV12-4 and TRBJ1-3; 7 bases agree with TRBD1. CDR3 length: 13 amino acids. V lost 6 bases, J lost 5 bases, and 4 bases stayed unmatched. CDR3 coding DNA: TGTGCCAGCAGCAGGGACAGAAGAAACACCATATATTTT. It specifies CASSRDRRNTIYF.

V usage is TRBV3-1 (or the pseudogene TRBV3-2) and J usage is TRBJ2-7; 7 bases map to TRBD1. The CDR3 spans 16 residues. Unmatched junction bases numbered 10, after V lost 1 base and J lost 4 bases. Germline lookup yields CDR1 LGHDT and CDR2 YNNKEL (reference sequence). The CDR3 spells CASSQALQGLGYEQYF. Here the CDR3 DNA reads TGTGCCAGCAGCCAAGCACTACAGGGGTTGGGGTACGAGCAGTACTTC.

The V and J genes are TRBV9 and TRBJ2-5, with 7 bases that match TRBD2. Losses at the gene ends were 3 bases for V and 2 bases for J; bases not matched to a gene: 4. Germline loops: CDR1 SGDLS, CDR2 YYNGEE. CDR3 length equals 14 residues. The CDR3 bases are TGTGCCAGCAGCGCCGGCGGGAGTCAAGAGACCCAGTACTTC. This translates into CASSAGGSQETQYF. The whole variable domain, filled in from reference TRBV9 and TRBJ2-5, reads DSGVTQTPKHLITATGQRVTLRCSPRSGDLSVYWYQQSLDQGLQFLIQYYNGEERAKGNILERFSAQQFPDLHSELNLSSLELGDSALYFCASSAGGSQETQYFGPGTRLLVL.

This clone was picked up one time. The rearrangement joins TRBV27 to TRBJ2-2, with unresolved D. The CDR3 has 14 amino acids. Germline CDR1 and CDR2: MNHEY and SMNVEV (reference sequence). V dropped 0 bases and J dropped 0 bases, with 2 bases sitting between them. The CDR3 sequence: CASSLSSNTGELFF. The DNA for the CDR3 is TGTGCCAGCAGTTTATCCTCGAACACCGGGGAGCTGTTTTTT.

The chain employs TRBV20-1 and TRBJ1-5; 7 bases are a match to TRBD1. V gave up 3 bases and J gave up 9 bases; unmatched junction bases: 14. The germline CDR1 and CDR2 sequences are DFQATT and SNEGSKA (reference sequence). There are 15 residues in the CDR3. CDR3 coding DNA: TGCAGTGCTAGTAGGGGGCCTCAAGGAAGAGGGCCCCAGCATTTT. This codes for CSASRGPQGRGPQHF.

J is TRBJ2-5 and V is TRBV6-5; tentatively, D is TRBD2 (6 bases). The length of the CDR3 is 13 residues. V was clipped by 7 bases and J by 4 bases, with 13 bases between them. Per germline, CDR1 MNHEY and CDR2 SVGAGI. CDR3 nucleotide sequence: TGTGCCAGCATTGGAGGGCGGCGAGAGACCCAGTACTTC. It specifies CASIGGRRETQYF.

The V call is TRBV15, the J call TRBJ1-6; no clear D gene. Trimming shortened V by 0 bases and J by 9 bases, and 12 bases separated the two germline ends. The CDR3 spans 15 residues. Germline CDR1 reads LNHNV; CDR2 reads YYDKDF (reference sequence). The CDR3 DNA follows: TGTGCCACCAGCAGAGATACCGGGAGTACTTCACCCCTCCACTTT. It translates to CATSRDTGSTSPLHF.

The chain combines TRBV5-4 with TRBJ1-1, with 8 nucleotides matching TRBD1. Germline CDR1 is SGHNT and CDR2 is YYREEE (reference sequence). The CDR3 length is 15 residues. The ends lost 4 bases at V and 7 bases at J; junction bases unmatched: 12. CDR3 coding DNA: TGTGCCAGCAGCCTCGTTCAGGGGGCCTTTGGTGAAGCTTTCTTT. This encodes CASSLVQGAFGEAFF.

The chain combines TRBV6-5 with TRBJ2-7; D not certain. CDR3 length: 14 residues. Germline V gives CDR1 MNHEY, CDR2 SVGAGI. V was shortened by 2 bases and J by 3 bases, with 11 bases between the two germline ends. The CDR3: CASSYRRSLYEQYF. CDR3 sequence (DNA): TGTGCCAGCAGTTACAGAAGAAGCCTCTACGAGCAGTACTTC.

DNA of the CDR3: TGTGCCAGCAGTTACTCGATACAGGGCACTGAAGCTTTCTTT. This codes for CASSYSIQGTEAFF. This chain links TRBV6-5 with TRBJ1-1; possible D gene TRBD1, 6 bases. Deletions cut 0 bases from V and 4 bases from J, with 9 bases between. Germline V gene sequence: CDR1 MNHEY, CDR2 SVGAGI. This CDR3 is 14 amino acids long.

The rearrangement links TRBV6-1 to TRBJ1-1; D gene ambiguous. Germline V gives CDR1 MNHNS, CDR2 SASEGT. The CDR3 is 14 amino acids. V lost 2 bases and J lost 0, with 7 bases in between. CDR3: CASSERRVNTEAFF. The CDR3 DNA reads TGTGCCAGCAGTGAACGACGGGTGAACACTGAAGCTTTCTTT.

The V call is TRBV5-4, the J call TRBJ2-2; TRBD2 might be the D (5 bases). The CDR3 extends over 16 amino acids. Per germline, CDR1 SGHNT and CDR2 YYREEE (reference sequence). V was shortened by 3 bases and J by 0 bases, with 12 bases between the two germline ends. The CDR3, as DNA: TGTGCCAGCAGCTCGCCCGGGGTTTCGAACACCGGGGAGCTGTTTTTT. Translated: CASSSPGVSNTGELFF.

This clone was found once. The V and J genes are TRBV28 and TRBJ1-1; unclear D gene. Germline CDR1 and CDR2: MDHEN and SYDVKM. Trimming shortened V by 9 bases and J by 0 bases, and 5 bases separated the two germline ends. The CDR3 consists of 11 residues. The CDR3 protein is CASQMNTEAFF. In nucleotides, the CDR3 is TGTGCCAGTCAAATGAACACTGAAGCTTTCTTT.

V is TRBV2 and J is TRBJ1-6, with D possibly matching TRBD1 (5 bases). V was trimmed by 3 bases and J by 9 bases, leaving 15 bases between them. The CDR3 sequence is 15 residues long. The germline V gene encodes CDR1 SNHLY and CDR2 FYNNEI. The CDR3 sequence: CASSESGTEFSPLHF. The CDR3 DNA sequence: TGTGCCAGCAGTGAGAGCGGGACGGAGTTTTCACCCCTCCACTTT.

The chain employs TRBV12-3 or TRBV12-4 and TRBJ2-6; D not certain. V dropped 6 bases and J dropped 1 base, with 4 bases sitting between them. This CDR3 contains 13 residues. As DNA, the CDR3 is TGTGCCAGCAGCCTTTCTGGGGCCAACGTCCTGACTTTC. As protein: CASSLSGANVLTF.

This chain joins TRBV5-4 and TRBJ2-1; 12 bases are a match to TRBD2. Germline assignment: CDR1 SGHNT and CDR2 YYREEE (reference sequence). The CDR3 spans 17 residues. V gave up 4 bases and J gave up 4 bases; unmatched junction bases: 9. CDR3 DNA sequence: TGTGCCAGCAGCGGAACTAGCGGGAGGAGCGGATACAATGAGCAGTTCTTC. Translation gives CASSGTSGRSGYNEQFF.

The V gene is TRBV25-1, the J gene TRBJ2-3; TRBD2 aligns across 8 bases. Germline V gives CDR1 MGHDK, CDR2 SYGVNS. The CDR3 loop spans 16 amino acids. V was clipped by 4 bases and J by 0 bases; unmatched bases: 6. In DNA form, the CDR3 reads TGTGCCAGCAGTGGCCGGGGGGGCTTGAGCACAGATACGCAGTATTTT. Translating gives CASSGRGGLSTDTQYF.

In this sample, this clone turned up once. The chain is built from TRBV6-5 and TRBJ1-4, with 8 bases matching TRBD1. Germline CDR1 is MNHEY and CDR2 is SVGAGI. V lost 6 bases and J lost 0; bases outside the gene matches: 6. The CDR3 is 16 amino acids. The CDR3 is CASRYRGSATNEKLFF. As DNA, the CDR3 is TGTGCCAGCAGGTACAGGGGGTCGGCAACTAATGAAAAACTGTTTTTT.

The chain uses TRBV29-1 and TRBJ2-1; TRBD1 aligns across 10 bases. V shed 4 bases, J shed 5 bases, and the junction held 11 bases outside the gene matches. The CDR3 contains 16 residues. The germline gives CDR1 SQVTM, CDR2 ANQGSEA. CDR3 DNA sequence: TGCAGCGTTGGATTCATTGGGGGACAGGGGAACAATGAGCAGTTCTTC. This codes for CSVGFIGGQGNNEQFF.

The V gene is TRBV15, the J gene TRBJ2-1, with D possibly being TRBD2 (7 bases). With 6 bases removed from V and 2 bases from J, the gap between germline ends came to 11 bases. The CDR3 sequence is 14 residues long. Germline assignment: CDR1 LNHNV and CDR2 YYDKDF (reference sequence). The CDR3 reads CATRQGTTYNEQFF. CDR3 nucleotide sequence: TGTGCCACCAGGCAGGGGACTACCTACAATGAGCAGTTCTTC.

This sequence joins TRBV11-2 and TRBJ2-1; 13 bases align to TRBD2. The CDR3 is 17 amino acids. The junction had 16 bases not matched to a gene; V was cut back by 3 bases and J by 14 bases. CDR1 and CDR2 from the germline V gene are SGHAT and FQNNGV. The CDR3, as DNA: TGTGCCAGCAGCTTGGAAACTAGCGGGGGGGCCTTTTTATCCGAGTTCTTC. Encoded protein: CASSLETSGGAFLSEFF.

This chain uses TRBV3-1 (or the pseudogene TRBV3-2) with TRBJ2-7, with D perhaps TRBD2 (6 bases). CDR1 is LGHDT, CDR2 YNNKEL, per germline (reference sequence). The ends were cut back, 4 bases at V and 0 bases at J, with 19 bases in the middle. The CDR3 totals 17 residues. The CDR3 loop is CASSPRTLGLSSYEQYF. CDR3 in DNA: TGTGCCAGCAGCCCCAGAACACTGGGACTTAGCTCCTACGAGCAGTACTTC.

The rearrangement uses TRBV25-1 and TRBJ1-6; D perhaps matches TRBD1 (5 bases). The V and J ends lost 4 bases and 8 bases respectively, with 9 bases between them. The CDR3 has 13 amino acids. Per germline, CDR1 MGHDK and CDR2 SYGVNS. CDR3 sequence reads: CASSGGGYSPLHF. The CDR3 DNA reads TGTGCCAGCAGTGGGGGGGGTTATTCACCCCTCCACTTT.

The CDR3 loop reads CSEGTGGRYEQYF. In DNA form, the CDR3 reads TGCAGCGAGGGGACCGGAGGGCGGTACGAGCAGTACTTC. V gene TRBV29-1 combines with J gene TRBJ2-7; TRBD2 might be the D (6 bases). The ends were cut back, 7 bases at V and 4 bases at J, with 17 bases in the middle. This CDR3 has 13 residues. Per germline, CDR1 SQVTM and CDR2 ANQGSEA.